This T cell receptor beta chain was found in a study of spatial heterogeneity in lung cancer. This clonotype occurred many times. Time point here: blood at routine non-recurrence follow-up after resection. Researchers sequenced whole RNA taken from tumor, nontumor lung or frozen PBMC without sorting. TCRdb used MiXCR to reprocess the 5' RACE reads, holding one entry per CDR3 protein. The sample comprises about 120,000 distinct CDR3 sequences, 9.5% to 15% of which are singletons, and 16% rests with the top ten. This receptor was identified in a male donor with early-stage non-small cell lung cancer. The sequenced sample was PBMCs, obtained at follow-up.

The CDR3, as DNA: TGTGCCAGCAGCCCCATCCTGGACAGGGCGGCCGGGGAGCTGTTTTTT. Its translation: CASSPILDRAAGELFF. The chain couples TRBV5-6 to TRBJ2-2; TRBD1 aligns across 8 bases. The CDR3 is made up of 16 amino acids. The germline V gene encodes CDR1 SGHDT and CDR2 YYEEEE. The ends lost 4 bases at V and 6 bases at J; junction bases unmatched: 11.